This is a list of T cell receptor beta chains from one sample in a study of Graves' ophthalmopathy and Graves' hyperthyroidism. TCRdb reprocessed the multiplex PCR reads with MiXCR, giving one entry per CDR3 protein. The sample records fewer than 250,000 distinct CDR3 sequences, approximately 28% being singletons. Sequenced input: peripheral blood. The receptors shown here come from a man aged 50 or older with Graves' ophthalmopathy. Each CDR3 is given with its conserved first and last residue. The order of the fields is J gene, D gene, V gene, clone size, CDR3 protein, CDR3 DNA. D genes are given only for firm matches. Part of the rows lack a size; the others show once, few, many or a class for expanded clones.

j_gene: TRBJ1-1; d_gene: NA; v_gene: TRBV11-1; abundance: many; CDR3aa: CASSAPQITRPDTEAFF; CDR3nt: TGTGCCAGCAGCGCCCCCCAGATTACCCGTCCGGACACTGAAGCTTTCTTT
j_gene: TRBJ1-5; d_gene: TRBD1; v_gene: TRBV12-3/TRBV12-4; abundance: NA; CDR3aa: CASSRQGLDQPQHF; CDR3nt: TGTGCCAGCAGCAGACAGGGGCTCGATCAGCCCCAGCATTTT
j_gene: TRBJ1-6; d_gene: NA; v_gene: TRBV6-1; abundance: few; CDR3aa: CASSEEEGWAPLHF; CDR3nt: TGTGCCAGCAGTGAAGAGGAGGGATGGGCACCCCTCCACTTT
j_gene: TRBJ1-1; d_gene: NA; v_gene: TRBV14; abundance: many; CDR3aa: CASSQRTTLSTEAFF; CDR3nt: TGTGCCAGCAGCCAAAGGACGACCCTGTCCACTGAAGCTTTCTTT
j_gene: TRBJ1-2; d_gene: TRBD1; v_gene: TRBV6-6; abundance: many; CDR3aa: CASSSLTTGGNYGYTF; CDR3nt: TGTGCCAGCAGTTCTTTAACGACAGGGGGTAACTATGGCTACACCTTC
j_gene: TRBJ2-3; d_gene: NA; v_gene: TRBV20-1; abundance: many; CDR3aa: CSAEASGTDTQYF; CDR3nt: TGCAGTGCTGAAGCTAGCGGCACAGATACGCAGTATTTT
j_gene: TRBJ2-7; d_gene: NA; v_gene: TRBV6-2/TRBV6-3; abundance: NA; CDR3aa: CASTWTAKAYEQYF; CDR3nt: TGTGCCAGCACCTGGACAGCAAAAGCCTACGAGCAGTACTTC
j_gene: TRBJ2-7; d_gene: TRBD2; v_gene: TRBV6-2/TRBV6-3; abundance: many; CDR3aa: CASSRGGGPYEQYF; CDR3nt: TGTGCCAGCAGCCGCGGGGGAGGGCCCTACGAGCAGTACTTC
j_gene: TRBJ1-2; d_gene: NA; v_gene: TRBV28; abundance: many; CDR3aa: CASRSMGRPGYTF; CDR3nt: TGTGCCAGCAGGTCGATGGGGAGGCCTGGCTACACCTTC
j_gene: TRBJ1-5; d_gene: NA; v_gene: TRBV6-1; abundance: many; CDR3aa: CASVKDFYSNQPQHF; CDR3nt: TGTGCCAGCGTCAAGGACTTTTATAGCAATCAGCCCCAGCATTTT
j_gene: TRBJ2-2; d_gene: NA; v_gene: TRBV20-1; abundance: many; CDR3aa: CSAGTPNTGELFF; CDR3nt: TGCAGTGCCGGGACTCCCAACACCGGGGAGCTGTTTTTT
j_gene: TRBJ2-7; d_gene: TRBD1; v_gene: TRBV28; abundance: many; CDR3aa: CASTPTGRYEQYF; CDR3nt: TGTGCCAGCACCCCGACAGGGCGCTACGAGCAGTACTTC
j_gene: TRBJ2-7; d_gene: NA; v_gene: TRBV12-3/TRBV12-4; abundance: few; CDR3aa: CASSLIPYGEQYF; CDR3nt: TGTGCCAGCAGTTTAATCCCGTATGGGGAGCAGTACTTC
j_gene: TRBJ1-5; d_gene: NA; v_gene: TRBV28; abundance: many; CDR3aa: CASSPSLGHSSQHF; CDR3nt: TGTGCCAGCAGTCCCTCGCTAGGTCATTCGTCCCAGCATTTT
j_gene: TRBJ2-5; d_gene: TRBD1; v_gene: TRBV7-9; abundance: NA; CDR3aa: CASSWDRGGRETQYF; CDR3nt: TGTGCCAGCAGCTGGGACAGGGGGGGTAGAGAGACCCAGTACTTC
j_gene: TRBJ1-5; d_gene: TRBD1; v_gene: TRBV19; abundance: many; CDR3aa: CASSITGDRYNQPQHF; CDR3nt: TGTGCCAGTAGTATTACCGGGGACAGGTACAATCAGCCCCAGCATTTT
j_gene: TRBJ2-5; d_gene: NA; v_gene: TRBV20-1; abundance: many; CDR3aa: CSARSGGNRETQYF; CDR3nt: TGCAGTGCTAGGAGTGGGGGGAATCGGGAGACCCAGTACTTC
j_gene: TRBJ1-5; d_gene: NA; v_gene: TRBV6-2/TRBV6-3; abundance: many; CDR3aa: CASSYGRNQPQHF; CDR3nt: TGTGCCAGCAGTTACGGGCGCAATCAGCCCCAGCATTTT
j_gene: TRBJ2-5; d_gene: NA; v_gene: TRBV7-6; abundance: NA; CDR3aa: CASSLVSGEETQYF; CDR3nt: TGTGCCAGCAGCTTAGTTAGCGGTGAAGAGACCCAGTACTTC
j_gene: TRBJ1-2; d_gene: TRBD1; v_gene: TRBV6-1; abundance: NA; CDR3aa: CASSETRDRHYGYTF; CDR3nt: TGTGCCAGCAGTGAGACCCGGGACAGACACTATGGCTACACCTTC
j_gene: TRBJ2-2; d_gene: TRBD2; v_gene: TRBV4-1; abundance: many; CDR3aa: CASSHGTSGFRRSTGELFF; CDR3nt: TGCGCCAGCAGCCACGGGACTAGCGGGTTCAGACGGAGCACCGGGGAGCTGTTTTTT
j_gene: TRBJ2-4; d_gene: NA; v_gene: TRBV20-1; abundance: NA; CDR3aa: CSARAPDLAKNIQYF; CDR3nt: TGCAGTGCTAGAGCTCCGGATCTAGCCAAAAACATTCAGTACTTC
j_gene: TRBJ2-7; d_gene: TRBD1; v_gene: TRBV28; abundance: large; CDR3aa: CASQPRRQGAYEQYF; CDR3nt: TGTGCCAGCCAACCACGGCGGCAGGGGGCCTACGAGCAGTACTTC
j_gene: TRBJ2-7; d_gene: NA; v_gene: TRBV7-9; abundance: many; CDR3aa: CASSLARAVGEQYF; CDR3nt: TGTGCCAGCAGCTTAGCCAGGGCTGTGGGCGAGCAGTACTTC
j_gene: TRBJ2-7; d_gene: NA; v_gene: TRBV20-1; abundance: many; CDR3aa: CSARDRGNPYEQYF; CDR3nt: TGCAGTGCTAGAGATCGGGGTAACCCCTACGAGCAGTACTTC
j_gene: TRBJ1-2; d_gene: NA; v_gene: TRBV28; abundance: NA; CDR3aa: CASVQAYRIYGYTF; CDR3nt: TGTGCCAGCGTACAGGCTTACCGAATCTATGGCTACACCTTC
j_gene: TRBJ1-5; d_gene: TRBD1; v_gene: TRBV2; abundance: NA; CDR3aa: CASRVDRDSNQPQHF; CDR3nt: TGTGCCAGCAGAGTCGACAGGGATAGCAATCAGCCCCAGCATTTT
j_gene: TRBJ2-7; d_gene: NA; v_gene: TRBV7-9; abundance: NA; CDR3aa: CASRGGQGREQYF; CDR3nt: TGTGCCAGCAGGGGGGGGCAGGGGAGGGAGCAGTACTTC
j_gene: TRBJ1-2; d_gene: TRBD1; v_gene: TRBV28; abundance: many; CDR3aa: CASSGGTEFNYGYTF; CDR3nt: TGTGCCAGCAGTGGGGGGACAGAATTTAACTATGGCTACACCTTC
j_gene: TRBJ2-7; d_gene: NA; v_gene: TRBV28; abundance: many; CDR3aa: CASSLTDSSSYEQYF; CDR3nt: TGTGCCAGCAGTTTAACGGACAGTAGCTCCTACGAGCAGTACTTC
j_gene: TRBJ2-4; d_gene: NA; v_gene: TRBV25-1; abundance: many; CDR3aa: CASSASYVGDIQYF; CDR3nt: TGTGCCAGCAGTGCCTCCTATGTTGGGGACATTCAGTACTTC
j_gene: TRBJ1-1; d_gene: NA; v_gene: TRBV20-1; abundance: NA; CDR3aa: CSAPRGSTEAFF; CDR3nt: TGCAGTGCTCCAAGGGGCTCCACTGAAGCTTTCTTT
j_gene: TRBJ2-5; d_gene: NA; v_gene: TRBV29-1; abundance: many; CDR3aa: CSVALELETQYF; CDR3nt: TGCAGCGTCGCTCTAGAGTTGGAGACCCAGTACTTC
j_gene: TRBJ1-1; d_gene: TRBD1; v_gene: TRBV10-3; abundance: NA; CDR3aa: CAIGQGNLGAFF; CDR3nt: TGTGCCATCGGACAGGGGAATTTGGGCGCTTTCTTT
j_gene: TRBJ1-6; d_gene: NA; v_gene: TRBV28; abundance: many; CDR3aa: CASSYPTDNSPLHF; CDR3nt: TGTGCCAGCAGCTACCCGACGGATAATTCACCCCTCCACTTT
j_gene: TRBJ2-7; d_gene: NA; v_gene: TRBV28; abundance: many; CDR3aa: CASSLLHDPEQYF; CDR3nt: TGTGCCAGCAGTTTGTTACACGACCCCGAGCAGTACTTC
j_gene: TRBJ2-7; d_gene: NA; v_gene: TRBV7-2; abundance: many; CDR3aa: CASSFPGVDEQYF; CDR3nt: TGTGCCAGCAGCTTCCCAGGGGTAGACGAGCAGTACTTC
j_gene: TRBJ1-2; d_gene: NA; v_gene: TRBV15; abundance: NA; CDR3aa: CATLGREKGYTF; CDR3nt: TGTGCCACCCTCGGACGTGAAAAAGGCTACACCTTC
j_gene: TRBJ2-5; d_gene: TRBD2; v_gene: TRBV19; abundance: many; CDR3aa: CASSPTTSGQETQYF; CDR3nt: TGTGCCAGTAGTCCAACGACTAGCGGTCAAGAGACCCAGTACTTC
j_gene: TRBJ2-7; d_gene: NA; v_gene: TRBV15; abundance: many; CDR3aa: CATSRDEESWYEQYF; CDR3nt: TGTGCCACCAGCAGAGATGAAGAGAGTTGGTACGAGCAGTACTTC
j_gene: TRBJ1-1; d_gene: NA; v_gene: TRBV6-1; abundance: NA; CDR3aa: CASIPTGARNTEAFF; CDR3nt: TGTGCCAGCATCCCGACGGGAGCGAGGAACACTGAAGCTTTCTTT
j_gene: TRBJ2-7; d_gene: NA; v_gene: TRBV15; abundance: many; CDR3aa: CATSSGRTSYEQYF; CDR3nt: TGTGCCACCAGCAGCGGGCGGACCTCCTACGAGCAGTACTTC
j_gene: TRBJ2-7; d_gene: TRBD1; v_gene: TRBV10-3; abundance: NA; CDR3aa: CAITGTGSVDEQYF; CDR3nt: TGTGCCATCACGGGGACAGGGTCTGTCGACGAGCAGTACTTC
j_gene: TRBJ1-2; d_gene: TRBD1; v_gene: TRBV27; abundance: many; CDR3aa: CASSPLGQGGGGYTF; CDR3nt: TGTGCCAGCAGCCCTCTCGGACAGGGGGGTGGTGGCTACACCTTC
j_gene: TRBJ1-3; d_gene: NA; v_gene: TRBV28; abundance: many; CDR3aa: CASSFGRDSGNTIYF; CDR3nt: TGTGCCAGCAGTTTCGGGAGGGACTCTGGAAACACCATATATTTT
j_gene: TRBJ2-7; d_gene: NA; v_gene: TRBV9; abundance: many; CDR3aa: CASSVRQAYEQYF; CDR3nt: TGTGCCAGCAGCGTCCGACAGGCCTACGAGCAGTACTTC
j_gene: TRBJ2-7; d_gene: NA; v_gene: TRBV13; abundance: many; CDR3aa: CASTSTKDISYEQYF; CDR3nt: TGTGCCAGCACTTCGACGAAGGACATCTCCTACGAGCAGTACTTC
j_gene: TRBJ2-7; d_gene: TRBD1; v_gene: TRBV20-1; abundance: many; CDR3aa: CSARAGGTSDREIGYEQYF; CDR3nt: TGCAGTGCTAGAGCTGGGGGAACATCGGACAGGGAAATAGGCTACGAGCAGTACTTC
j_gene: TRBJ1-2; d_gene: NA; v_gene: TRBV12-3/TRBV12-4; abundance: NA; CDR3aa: CASTGVGSDYGYTF; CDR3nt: TGTGCCAGCACAGGAGTGGGGAGCGACTATGGCTACACCTTC
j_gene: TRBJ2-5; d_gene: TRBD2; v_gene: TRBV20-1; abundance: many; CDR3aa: CSARISGSQETQYF; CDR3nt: TGCAGTGCCAGGATTAGCGGGAGCCAAGAGACCCAGTACTTC